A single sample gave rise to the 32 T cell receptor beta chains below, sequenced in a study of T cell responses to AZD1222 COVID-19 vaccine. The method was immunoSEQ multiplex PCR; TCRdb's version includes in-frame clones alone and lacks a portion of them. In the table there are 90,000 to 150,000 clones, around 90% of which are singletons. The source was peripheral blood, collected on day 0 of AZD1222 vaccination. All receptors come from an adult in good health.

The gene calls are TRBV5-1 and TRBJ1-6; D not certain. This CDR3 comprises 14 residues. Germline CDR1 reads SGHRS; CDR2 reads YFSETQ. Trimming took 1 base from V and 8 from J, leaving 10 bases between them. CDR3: CASSLYGADSPLHF. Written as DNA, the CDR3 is TGCGCCAGCAGCTTGTACGGTGCGGATTCACCCCTCCACTTT.

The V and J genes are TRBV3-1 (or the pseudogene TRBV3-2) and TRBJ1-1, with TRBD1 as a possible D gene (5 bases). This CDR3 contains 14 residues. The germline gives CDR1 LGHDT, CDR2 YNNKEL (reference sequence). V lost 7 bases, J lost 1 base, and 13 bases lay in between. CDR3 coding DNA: TGTGCCAGCAAACTTGGGGGGGAGAACACTGAAGCTTTCTTT. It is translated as CASKLGGENTEAFF.

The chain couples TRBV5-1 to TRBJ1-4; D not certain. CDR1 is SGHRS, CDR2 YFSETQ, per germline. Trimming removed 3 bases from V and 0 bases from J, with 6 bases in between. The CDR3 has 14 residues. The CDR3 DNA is TGCGCCAGCAGCTCATTAGCAACTAATGAAAAACTGTTTTTT. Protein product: CASSSLATNEKLFF.

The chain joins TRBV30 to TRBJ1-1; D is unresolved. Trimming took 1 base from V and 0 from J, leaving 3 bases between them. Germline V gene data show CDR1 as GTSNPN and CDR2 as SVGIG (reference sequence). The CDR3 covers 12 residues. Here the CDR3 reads CAWSGLNTEAFF. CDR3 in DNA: TGTGCCTGGAGTGGTTTGAACACTGAAGCTTTCTTT.

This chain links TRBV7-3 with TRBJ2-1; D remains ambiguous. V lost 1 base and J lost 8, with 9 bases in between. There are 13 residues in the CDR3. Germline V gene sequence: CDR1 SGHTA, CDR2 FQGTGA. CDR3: CASSLSLDDEQFF. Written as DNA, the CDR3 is TGTGCCAGCAGCTTAAGTCTAGACGATGAGCAGTTCTTC.

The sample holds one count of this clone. The CDR3 here is CASSTDSGGSPLHF. The CDR3 region has the DNA TGTGCCAGCAGCACCGACAGCGGGGGATCACCCCTCCACTTT. The V call is TRBV2, the J call TRBJ1-6, with D maybe TRBD1 (5 bases). Trimming stripped 6 bases from V and 10 bases from J, with 16 bases between. This CDR3 has 14 residues. CDR1 is SNHLY and CDR2 is FYNNEI in the germline V gene.

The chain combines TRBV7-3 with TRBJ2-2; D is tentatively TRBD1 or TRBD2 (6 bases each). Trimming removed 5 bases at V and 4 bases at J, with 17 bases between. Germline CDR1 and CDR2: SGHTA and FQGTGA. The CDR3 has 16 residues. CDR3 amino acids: CASSPRGGGPTGELFF. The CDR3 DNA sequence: TGTGCCAGCAGCCCCCGCGGAGGGGGGCCCACCGGGGAGCTGTTTTTT.

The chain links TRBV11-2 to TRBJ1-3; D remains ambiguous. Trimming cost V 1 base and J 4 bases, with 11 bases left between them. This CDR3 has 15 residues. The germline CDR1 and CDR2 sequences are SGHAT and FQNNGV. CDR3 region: CASSLARSLGNTIYF. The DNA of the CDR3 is TGTGCCAGCAGCTTAGCTCGCAGCCTGGGAAACACCATATATTTT.

This CDR3 reads CASSVGPRNEQFF. The CDR3 region has the DNA TGTGCCAGCAGTGTGGGACCAAGGAATGAGCAGTTCTTC. The chain recombines TRBV2 with TRBJ2-1; D possibly uses TRBD1 or TRBD2 (5 bases each). Trimming took 4 bases from V and 7 from J, leaving 11 bases between them. The CDR3 covers 13 residues. CDR1 and CDR2 from the germline V gene are SNHLY and FYNNEI. Together with reference TRBV2 and TRBJ2-1, the CDR3 gives the full variable domain: EPEVTQTPSHQVTQMGQEVILRCVPISNHLYFYWYRQILGQKVEFLVSFYNNEISEKSEIFDDQFSVERPDGSNFTLKIRSTKLEDSAMYFCASSVGPRNEQFFGPGTRLTVL.

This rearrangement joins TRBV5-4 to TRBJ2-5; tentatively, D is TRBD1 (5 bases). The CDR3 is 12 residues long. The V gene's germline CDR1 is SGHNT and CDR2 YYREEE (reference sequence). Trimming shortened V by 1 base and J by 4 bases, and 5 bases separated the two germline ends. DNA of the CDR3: TGTGCCAGCAGCTTGCAGGGAGAGACCCAGTACTTC. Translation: CASSLQGETQYF.

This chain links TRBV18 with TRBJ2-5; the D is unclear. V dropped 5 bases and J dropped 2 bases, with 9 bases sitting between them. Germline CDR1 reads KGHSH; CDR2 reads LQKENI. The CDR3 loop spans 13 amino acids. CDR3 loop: CASSNMSQETQYF. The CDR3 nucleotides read TGTGCCAGCTCAAACATGTCTCAAGAGACCCAGTACTTC.

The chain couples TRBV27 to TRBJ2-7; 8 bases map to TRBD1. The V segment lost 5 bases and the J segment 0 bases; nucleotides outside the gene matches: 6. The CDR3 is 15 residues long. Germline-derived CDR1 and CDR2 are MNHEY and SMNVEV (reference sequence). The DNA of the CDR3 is TGTGCCAGCAGTCCCAGGGACAGGCCCTCCTACGAGCAGTACTTC. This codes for CASSPRDRPSYEQYF.

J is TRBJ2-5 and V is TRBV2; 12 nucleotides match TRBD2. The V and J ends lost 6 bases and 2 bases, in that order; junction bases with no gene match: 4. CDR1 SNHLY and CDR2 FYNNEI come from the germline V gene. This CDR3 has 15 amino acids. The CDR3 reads CASSSGLAGQETQYF. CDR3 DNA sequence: TGTGCCAGCAGCAGTGGACTAGCGGGGCAAGAGACCCAGTACTTC.

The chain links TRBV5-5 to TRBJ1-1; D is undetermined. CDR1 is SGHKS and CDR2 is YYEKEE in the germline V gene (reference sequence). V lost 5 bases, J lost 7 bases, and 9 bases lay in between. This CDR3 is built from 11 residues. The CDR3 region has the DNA TGTGCCAGCAGTCCTAGTCTTGAAGCTTTCTTT. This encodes CASSPSLEAFF.

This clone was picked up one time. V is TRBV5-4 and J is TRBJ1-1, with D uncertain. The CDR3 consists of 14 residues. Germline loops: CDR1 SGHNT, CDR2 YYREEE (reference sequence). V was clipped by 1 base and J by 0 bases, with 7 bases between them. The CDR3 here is CASSLKTLNTEAFF. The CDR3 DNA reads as TGTGCCAGCAGCTTGAAGACTCTGAACACTGAAGCTTTCTTT.

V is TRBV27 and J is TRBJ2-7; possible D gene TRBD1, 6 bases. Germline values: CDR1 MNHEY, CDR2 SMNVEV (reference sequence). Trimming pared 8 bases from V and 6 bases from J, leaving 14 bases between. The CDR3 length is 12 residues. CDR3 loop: CASGGRSGEQYF. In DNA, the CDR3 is TGTGCCAGCGGGGGCAGGTCGGGCGAGCAGTACTTC.

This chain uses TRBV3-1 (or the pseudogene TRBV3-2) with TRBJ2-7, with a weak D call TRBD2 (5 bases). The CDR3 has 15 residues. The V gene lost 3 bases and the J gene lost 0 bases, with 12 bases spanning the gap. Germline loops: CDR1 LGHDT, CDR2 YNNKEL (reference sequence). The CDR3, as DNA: TGTGCCAGCAGCCAGGGCGGCGGGCACTCCTACGAGCAGTACTTC. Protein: CASSQGGGHSYEQYF.

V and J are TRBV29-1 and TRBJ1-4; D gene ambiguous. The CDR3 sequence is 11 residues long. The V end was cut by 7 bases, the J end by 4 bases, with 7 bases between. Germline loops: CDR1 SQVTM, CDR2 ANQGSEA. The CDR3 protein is CSALYNEKLFF. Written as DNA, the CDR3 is TGCAGCGCCCTCTATAATGAAAAACTGTTTTTT. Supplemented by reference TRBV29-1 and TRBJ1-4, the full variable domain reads SAVISQKPSRDICQRGTSLTIQCQVDSQVTMMFWYRQQPGQSLTLIATANQGSEATYESGFVIDKFPISRPNLTFSTLTVSNMSPEDSSIYLCSALYNEKLFFGSGTQLSVL.

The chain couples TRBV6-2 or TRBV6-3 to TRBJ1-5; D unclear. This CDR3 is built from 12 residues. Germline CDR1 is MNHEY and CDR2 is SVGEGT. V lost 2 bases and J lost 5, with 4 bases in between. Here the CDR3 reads CASSYGHQPQHF. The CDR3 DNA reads TGTGCCAGCAGTTACGGACATCAGCCCCAGCATTTT.

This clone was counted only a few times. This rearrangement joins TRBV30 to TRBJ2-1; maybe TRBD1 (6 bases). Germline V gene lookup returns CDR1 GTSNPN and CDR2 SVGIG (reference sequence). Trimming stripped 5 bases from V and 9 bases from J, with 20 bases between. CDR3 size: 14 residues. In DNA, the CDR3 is TGTGCCTGGGATCCCGGGACATATGGGGCTGAGCAGTTCTTC. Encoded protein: CAWDPGTYGAEQFF.

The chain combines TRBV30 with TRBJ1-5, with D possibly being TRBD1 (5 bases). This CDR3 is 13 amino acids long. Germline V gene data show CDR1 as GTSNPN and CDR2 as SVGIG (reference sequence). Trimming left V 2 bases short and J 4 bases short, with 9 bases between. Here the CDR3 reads CAWSPDTNQPQHF. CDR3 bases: TGTGCCTGGAGTCCGGACACGAATCAGCCCCAGCATTTT.

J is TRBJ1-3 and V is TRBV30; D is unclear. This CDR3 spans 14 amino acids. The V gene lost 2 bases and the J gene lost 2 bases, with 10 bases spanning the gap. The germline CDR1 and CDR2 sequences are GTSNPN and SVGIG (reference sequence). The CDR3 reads CAWSTAFPGNTIYF. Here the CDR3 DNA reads TGTGCCTGGAGTACTGCGTTTCCTGGAAACACCATATATTTT.

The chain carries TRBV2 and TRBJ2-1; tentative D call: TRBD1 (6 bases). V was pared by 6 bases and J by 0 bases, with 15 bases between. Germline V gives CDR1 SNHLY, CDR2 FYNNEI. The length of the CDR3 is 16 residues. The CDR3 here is CASSIQGLSSYNEQFF. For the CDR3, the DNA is TGTGCCAGCAGCATACAGGGATTGAGCTCCTACAATGAGCAGTTCTTC.

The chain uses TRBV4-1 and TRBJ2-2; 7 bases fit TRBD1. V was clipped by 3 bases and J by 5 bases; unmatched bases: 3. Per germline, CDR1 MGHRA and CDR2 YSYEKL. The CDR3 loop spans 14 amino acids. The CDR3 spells CASSQRGHTGELFF. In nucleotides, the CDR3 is TGCGCCAGCAGCCAGAGGGGGCATACCGGGGAGCTGTTTTTT.

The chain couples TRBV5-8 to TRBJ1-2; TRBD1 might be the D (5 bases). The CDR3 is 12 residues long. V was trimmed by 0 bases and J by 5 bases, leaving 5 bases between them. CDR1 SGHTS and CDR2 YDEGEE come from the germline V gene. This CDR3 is CASSLAGYGYTF. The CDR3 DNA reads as TGTGCCAGCAGCTTGGCAGGGTATGGCTACACCTTC.

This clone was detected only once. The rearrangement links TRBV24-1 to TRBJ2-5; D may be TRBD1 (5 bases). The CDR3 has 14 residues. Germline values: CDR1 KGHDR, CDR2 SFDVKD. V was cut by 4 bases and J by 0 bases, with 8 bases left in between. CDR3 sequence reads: CATSDQGYQETQYF. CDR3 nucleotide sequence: TGTGCCACCAGTGACCAGGGCTACCAAGAGACCCAGTACTTC.

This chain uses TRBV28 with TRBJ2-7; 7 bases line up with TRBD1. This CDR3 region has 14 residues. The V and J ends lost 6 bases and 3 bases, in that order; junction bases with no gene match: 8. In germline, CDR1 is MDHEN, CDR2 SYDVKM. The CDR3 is CASRQTGIYYEQYF. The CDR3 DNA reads TGTGCCAGCAGACAGACAGGGATCTACTACGAGCAGTACTTC.

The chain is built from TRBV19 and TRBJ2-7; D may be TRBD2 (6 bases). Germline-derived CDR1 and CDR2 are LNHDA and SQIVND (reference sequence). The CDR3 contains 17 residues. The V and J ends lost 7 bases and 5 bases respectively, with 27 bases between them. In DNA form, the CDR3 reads TGTGCCAGTATATCCCCGGGGCGAGGGAGTACGGGGGACGAGCAGTACTTC. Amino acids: CASISPGRGSTGDEQYF.

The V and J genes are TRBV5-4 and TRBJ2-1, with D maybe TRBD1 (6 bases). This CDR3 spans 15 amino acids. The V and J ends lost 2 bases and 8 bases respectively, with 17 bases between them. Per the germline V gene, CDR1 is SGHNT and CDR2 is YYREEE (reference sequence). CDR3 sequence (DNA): TGTGCCAGCAGCTTAGGGCAGGGGAGTAGATATGAGCAGTTCTTC. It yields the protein CASSLGQGSRYEQFF.

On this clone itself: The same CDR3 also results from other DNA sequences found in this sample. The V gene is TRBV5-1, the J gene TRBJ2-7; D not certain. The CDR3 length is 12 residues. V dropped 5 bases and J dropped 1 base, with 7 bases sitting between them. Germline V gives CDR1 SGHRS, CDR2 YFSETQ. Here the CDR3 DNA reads TGCGCCAGCAGAGCCGGATCCTACGAGCAGTACTTC. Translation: CASRAGSYEQYF.

CDR3 nucleotides: TGTGCCAGCAGTTCACGGACAGGGCAGGGCTACACCTTC. Amino acid sequence: CASSSRTGQGYTF. This rearrangement joins TRBV6-5 to TRBJ1-2, with 8 bases identical to TRBD1. The junction had 6 bases not matched to a gene; V was cut back by 4 bases and J by 8 bases. CDR3 length: 13 residues. Germline V gene data show CDR1 as MNHEY and CDR2 as SVGAGI.

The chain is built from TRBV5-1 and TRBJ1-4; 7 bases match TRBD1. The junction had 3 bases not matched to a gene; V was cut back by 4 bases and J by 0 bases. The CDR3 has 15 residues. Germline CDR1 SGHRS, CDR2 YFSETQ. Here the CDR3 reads CASSLGTATNEKLFF. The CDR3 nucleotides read TGCGCCAGCAGCCTGGGGACAGCAACTAATGAAAAACTGTTTTTT.